The clone carrying this T cell receptor (beta chain) is labeled medium-sized. V was cut by 2 bases and J by 0 bases, with 14 bases left in between. This CDR3 has 15 amino acids. The germline gives CDR1 DFQATT, CDR2 SNEGSKA (reference sequence). The sample comes from a study of circulating CD8 cells and anti-PD-1 response in melanoma. The QIAseq Immune Repertoire TCR panel built the libraries from around 15 ng of total RNA. TCRdb used MiXCR to reprocess the reads, holding one entry per CDR3 protein. The profile shows about 410 distinct CDR3 sequences, about 5% of them singletons. From live CD3+CD8+TCRalphabeta+ cells, four PD-1 and/or TIGIT subsets were sorted.

Sequences were derived from CD8+ T cells from PBMCs, sampled at baseline or after one month of anti-PD-1 therapy (not recorded which). This sequence was found in a human donor with melanoma. The chain couples TRBV20-1 to TRBJ2-7, with D tentatively TRBD1 (6 bases). The CDR3 loop is CSARSSGTPSYEQYF. The CDR3 coding sequence is TGCAGTGCTAGAAGTTCCGGGACACCCTCCTACGAGCAGTACTTC.